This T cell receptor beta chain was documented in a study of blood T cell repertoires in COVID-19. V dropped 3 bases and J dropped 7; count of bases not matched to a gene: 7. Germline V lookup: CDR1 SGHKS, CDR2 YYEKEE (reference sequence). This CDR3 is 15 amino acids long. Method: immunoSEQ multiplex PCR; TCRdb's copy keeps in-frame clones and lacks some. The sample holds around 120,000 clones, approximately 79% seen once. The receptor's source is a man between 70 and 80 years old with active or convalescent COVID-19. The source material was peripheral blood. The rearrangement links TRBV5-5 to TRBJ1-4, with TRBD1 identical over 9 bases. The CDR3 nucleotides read TGTGCCAGCAGCTCCTACAGGGGGCACGGTGAAAAACTGTTTTTT. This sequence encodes CASSSYRGHGEKLFF.